This is a list of T cell receptor beta chains from one sample in a study of blood T cell repertoires in COVID-19. Libraries were prepared by immunoSEQ multiplex PCR; TCRdb keeps only in-frame clonotypes and omits some of them. This sample has some 100,000 clones, with approximately 91% found just once. The sample taken for sequencing was peripheral blood. These TCRs come from a man between 60 and 70 years old with acute or convalescent COVID-19. CDR3s include the opening cysteine and the closing phenylalanine or tryptophan. Each record gives: D gene, J gene, V gene, clone size, CDR3 DNA, CDR3 protein. A D gene is named only where the DNA matches it firmly. A row's size may be missing; if present it is once, few, many or a size class.

. | TRBJ1-2 | TRBV28 | . | TGTGCCAGTACCCAAGCGGGGTTTGGCTACACCTTC | CASTQAGFGYTF
TRBD1 | TRBJ2-7 | TRBV19 | . | TGTGCCAGTAGTTCAGGGGGACAGGGTATCTACGAGCAGTACTTC | CASSSGGQGIYEQYF
TRBD1 | TRBJ1-5 | TRBV29-1 | . | TGCAGCGTTCTCGTGACAGGGACCGCTGATCAGCCCCAGCATTTT | CSVLVTGTADQPQHF
TRBD1 | TRBJ1-1 | TRBV11-2 | . | TGTGCCAGCAGCTTAGATGGAGGCAGGGGGCTTGTGAACACTGAAGCTTTCTTT | CASSLDGGRGLVNTEAFF
. | TRBJ1-3 | TRBV28 | . | TGTGCCAGCACACTTGACAGTGGAAACACCATATATTTT | CASTLDSGNTIYF
TRBD1 | TRBJ1-1 | TRBV5-1 | once | TGCGCCAGCAGCGGTGGACAGGGGCTAATGAACACTGAAGCTTTCTTT | CASSGGQGLMNTEAFF
. | TRBJ2-7 | TRBV7-9 | . | TGTGCCAGCAGCTCCGTCGGGAGCTCCTACGAGCAGTACTTC | CASSSVGSSYEQYF
. | TRBJ2-2 | TRBV3-1/TRBV3-2 | . | TGTGCCAGCAGCCGTGGACAATCCACCGGGGAGCTGTTTTTT | CASSRGQSTGELFF
. | TRBJ2-6 | TRBV5-1 | . | TGCGCCAGCAGCTTGTCGTCAGGGCGCTCTGGGGCCAACGTCCTGACTTTC | CASSLSSGRSGANVLTF
. | TRBJ2-3 | TRBV7-9 | . | TGTGCCAGCAGCTTACCGGCAGATACGCAGTATTTT | CASSLPADTQYF
. | TRBJ2-1 | TRBV5-1 | . | TGCGCCAGCAGCCAAGGGGATAGGTTCGGAGAGCAGTTCTTC | CASSQGDRFGEQFF
TRBD2 | TRBJ2-3 | TRBV30 | . | TGTGCCTGGAGCGTAGCGGGAGCGGAAGATACGCAGTATTTT | CAWSVAGAEDTQYF
TRBD1 | TRBJ2-3 | TRBV11-1 | . | TGTGCCAGCAGCTTATCGCCGGACAGGAGCACAGATACGCAGTATTTT | CASSLSPDRSTDTQYF
TRBD1 | TRBJ2-5 | TRBV18 | . | TGTGCCAGCTCCCTCTCCCGGACAGGGTCGGGAGAGACCCAGTACTTC | CASSLSRTGSGETQYF
TRBD1 | TRBJ2-3 | TRBV7-3 | . | TGTGCCAGCAGCAGCGGGACAGGGGATTGGGATACGCAGTATTTT | CASSSGTGDWDTQYF
. | TRBJ2-1 | TRBV29-1 | . | TGCAGCGTCACAGGCCCTTCCGGGGAGCAGTTCTTC | CSVTGPSGEQFF
. | TRBJ1-1 | TRBV12-5 | . | TGTGCTAGTGCGGGTAGGAACACTGAAGCTTTCTTT | CASAGRNTEAFF
TRBD1 | TRBJ1-2 | TRBV3-1/TRBV3-2 | . | TGTGCCAGCAGCCTTATGACAGGGGTCTATGGCTACACCTTC | CASSLMTGVYGYTF
TRBD2 | TRBJ2-3 | TRBV5-1 | . | TGCGCCAGCAGCCCCAGCGGGAAGTTGTCAGATACGCAGTATTTT | CASSPSGKLSDTQYF
. | TRBJ2-3 | TRBV18 | . | TGTGCCAGCTCACCCCGAGATACGCAGTATTTT | CASSPRDTQYF
. | TRBJ1-1 | TRBV7-9 | once | TGTGCCAGCAGCTTACCTACGAAGGGGGACCCATTCTTT | CASSLPTKGDPFF
TRBD1 | TRBJ1-4 | TRBV10-3 | . | TGTGCCATCAGTGCAGGACAGGGTTTGGAAAAACTGTTTTTT | CAISAGQGLEKLFF
. | TRBJ1-3 | TRBV10-2 | . | TGCGCCAGCAGTGAGCAGACTACAGTCTCTGGAAACACCATATATTTT | CASSEQTTVSGNTIYF
. | TRBJ1-4 | TRBV18 | . | TGTGCCAGCTCTCCCTCAATCGCCGCCAGGAATGAAAAACTGTTTTTT | CASSPSIAARNEKLFF
. | TRBJ1-1 | TRBV5-1 | once | TGCGCCAGCAGCTGGTCCGCGGACACTGAAGCTTTCTTT | CASSWSADTEAFF
TRBD1 | TRBJ1-2 | TRBV30 | . | TGTGCCTGGAGCCCTACGGGCAGGGGGAGGTATGGCTACACCTTC | CAWSPTGRGRYGYTF
TRBD2 | TRBJ2-3 | TRBV28 | . | TGTGCCAGCAGCTTTAGCGGGAGTTGGGCAGATACGCAGTATTTT | CASSFSGSWADTQYF
TRBD1 | TRBJ2-1 | TRBV9 | . | TGTGCCAGCACCCCGACGGGACAGGGATACAATGAGCAGTTCTTC | CASTPTGQGYNEQFF
TRBD1 | TRBJ2-3 | TRBV3-1/TRBV3-2 | . | TGTGCCAGCAGCCTCTGGACAGGGCTCACAGATACGCAGTATTTT | CASSLWTGLTDTQYF
. | TRBJ2-3 | TRBV14 | . | TGTGCCAGCAGCCAAGATCTGGGGGGAGATACGCAGTATTTT | CASSQDLGGDTQYF
TRBD2 | TRBJ2-1 | TRBV7-3 | . | TGTGCCAGCAGCTTTGAGACTAGCGGGCCTAATGAGCAGTTCTTC | CASSFETSGPNEQFF
. | TRBJ2-1 | TRBV7-9 | . | TGTGCCAGCAGCTTAGGTGCACGCGATGAGCAGTTCTTC | CASSLGARDEQFF
TRBD1 | TRBJ1-2 | TRBV2 | . | TGTGCCAGCAGTGATGGGGACAGCTTCTATGGCTACACCTTC | CASSDGDSFYGYTF
TRBD1 | TRBJ1-6 | TRBV24-1 | . | TGTGCCACCAGTGATCCTACAGGACAGGGGGTGAAGAGCTCCTATAATTCACCCCTCCACTTT | CATSDPTGQGVKSSYNSPLHF
. | TRBJ1-4 | TRBV5-1 | . | TGCGCCAGCAGCCCCGGGACACAAACTAATGAAAAACTGTTTTTT | CASSPGTQTNEKLFF
. | TRBJ1-2 | TRBV19 | . | TGTGCCAGTAGTATTATATTGGACAGTCGGTATGGCTACACCTTC | CASSIILDSRYGYTF
. | TRBJ1-1 | TRBV9 | . | TGTGCCAGCAGCGTAGAGGGAGATTGGCTGGCTGAAGCTTTCTTT | CASSVEGDWLAEAFF
. | TRBJ1-2 | TRBV5-5 | . | TGTGCCAGCAGCTTACAGGACCACTATGGCTACACCTTC | CASSLQDHYGYTF
. | TRBJ2-2 | TRBV27 | . | TGTGCCAGCAGTTTATCAGGGGAAAACACCGGGGAGCTGTTTTTT | CASSLSGENTGELFF
TRBD2 | TRBJ2-2 | TRBV6-1 | . | TGTGCCAGCAGTGATTCGGGACTAGCGGGAAAGGGAAACACCGGGGAGCTGTTTTTT | CASSDSGLAGKGNTGELFF
TRBD1 | TRBJ1-1 | TRBV6-5 | once | TGTGCCAGCAGTCGAACAGGGGGTCAGACTGAAGCTTTCTTT | CASSRTGGQTEAFF
TRBD2 | TRBJ2-5 | TRBV5-1 | . | TGCGCCAGCAGCTTGATAGGCGGGGGGCTCCAAGAGACCCAGTACTTC | CASSLIGGGLQETQYF
. | TRBJ2-5 | TRBV2 | few | TGTGCCAGCAGTGGTGTCAGGGGGGAAGGAGAGACCCAGTACTTC | CASSGVRGEGETQYF
. | TRBJ1-6 | TRBV28 | . | TGTGCCAGCAAAGGGAGCTCCTATAATTCACCCCTCCACTTT | CASKGSSYNSPLHF
. | TRBJ1-5 | TRBV12-3/TRBV12-4 | . | TGTGCCAGCCGTGGAGGGGGCAATCAGCCCCAGCATTTT | CASRGGGNQPQHF
. | TRBJ2-2 | TRBV19 | once | TGTGCCAGTAGTACCCGACCGACAGCTACCGGGGAGCTGTTTTTT | CASSTRPTATGELFF
. | TRBJ2-7 | TRBV28 | once | TGTGCCAGCAGTACCCCCAGGGACGAGCAGTACTTC | CASSTPRDEQYF
TRBD2 | TRBJ2-7 | TRBV19 | . | TGTGCCAGTACCTCGACTAGCGCCCACTCTTACGAGCAGTACTTC | CASTSTSAHSYEQYF
. | TRBJ2-3 | TRBV18 | . | TGTGCCAGCTCACCTGGACTCCAGAGTAGCACAGATACGCAGTATTTT | CASSPGLQSSTDTQYF
TRBD1 | TRBJ1-2 | TRBV5-1 | . | TGCGCCAGCAGAGACACAGGGGGCGCTTATGGCTACACCTTC | CASRDTGGAYGYTF
TRBD1 | TRBJ1-1 | TRBV6-4 | . | TGTGCCAGCGGCCAAAACGGACAGGGGGCGCCCGCTTTCTTT | CASGQNGQGAPAFF